This T cell receptor beta chain was captured in a study of PD-L1 blockade in urothelial cancer. Study outcomes and limitations: Clones that were tumor-associated expanded more in the blood of durable-benefit patients at 3 weeks. Blood TCR clonality below the median before treatment was a predictor of better survival.

Trimming took off 7 bases at V and 3 bases at J, with 13 bases between the two ends. This CDR3 is built from 14 residues. The germline V gene encodes CDR1 MNHNY and CDR2 SVGAGI (reference sequence). The repertoire was sequenced with immunoSEQ multiplex PCR; TCRdb's copy has only in-frame clones and lacks some. This table holds tens of thousands of clones, around 88% found once. Comment on this clone: The target antigen is unknown.

Time point denoted: pretreatment peripheral blood. Each patient supplied 1 to 8 pretreatment and on-treatment samples. The gene calls are TRBV6-6 and TRBJ1-3, with D maybe TRBD1 (6 bases). The sequence came from a man aged 55 to 70 with urothelial cancer. The sequenced sample was PBMCs, obtained around atezolizumab (anti-PD-L1) treatment. CDR3 DNA: TGTGCCAGCAACGTACAGGGTGGTGGAAACACCATATATTTT. Translation: CASNVQGGGNTIYF.